The sequence of this TCR beta chain was determined in a study of cytomegalovirus exposure and HLA in healthy donors. Study-wide results and caveats: Three chains linked to CMV were shown in vitro to be specific for CMV antigens. Another analysis was done later, and it associated 15,000 or so TCR beta sequences with HLA alleles at 0.05 false discovery rate.

The PCR made use of 60 Vbeta and 13 Jbeta primers. Assay: immunoSEQ multiplex PCR; the TCRdb copy retains only in-frame clones and omits some. The sample consists of under 200,000 clones, roughly four fifths of them appearing once. The CDR3 extends over 14 amino acids. Comments on this clone: What it binds is unknown.

Sequenced material: PBMCs. The V gene is TRBV21-1, the J gene TRBJ1-5. TRBV21-1 has pseudogene status. The receptor was derived from a woman aged 18 to 35 in good health and CMV-seronegative. CDR3 bases: TGTGCCAGCAGCAAAGTGACTTCAGATCAGCCCCAGCATTTT. Its translation is CASSKVTSDQPQHF.